This is a list of T cell receptor beta chains from one sample in a study of blood T cell repertoires in COVID-19. Assay: immunoSEQ multiplex PCR; the TCRdb copy retains only in-frame clones and omits some. The sample contains a few hundred thousand clones, around four fifths of which appear only once. The specimen sequenced was peripheral blood. All receptors derive from a woman older than 75 with active or convalescent COVID-19. Each CDR3 is given with its conserved first and last residue. The D gene is left open where the match is weak. Some rows mark clone size as missing; the rest say once, few, many or name a class of expanded clone.

abundance	d_gene	j_gene	v_gene	CDR3nt	CDR3aa
NA	TRBD1	TRBJ2-7	TRBV29-1	TGCAGCGTTGAATTCAGACACGGACAGGACTACGAGCAGTACTTC	CSVEFRHGQDYEQYF
NA	TRBD2	TRBJ2-7	TRBV7-6	TGTGCCAGCAGCCCCATCAGGGAGGGAGACTACGAGCAGTACTTC	CASSPIREGDYEQYF
NA	NA	TRBJ1-2	TRBV28	TGTGCCAGCAGGGTACCAAACTACTATGGCTACACCTTC	CASRVPNYYGYTF
NA	NA	TRBJ2-5	TRBV10-3	TGTGCCATCGCAGCCGGAGGGATGGAGACCCAGTACTTC	CAIAAGGMETQYF
NA	TRBD1	TRBJ2-3	TRBV9	TGTGCCAGCAGCGTAGGGACAGGTCTAGATACGCAGTATTTT	CASSVGTGLDTQYF
NA	TRBD2	TRBJ2-2	TRBV25-1	TGTGCCAGCAGTGCTAGCGGGGGGGACACCGGGGAGCTGTTTTTT	CASSASGGDTGELFF
once	NA	TRBJ2-1	TRBV7-2	TGTGCCAGCAGCTTATCTGGACTGGGAGTTACTGGAGGGCAGTTCTTC	CASSLSGLGVTGGQFF
NA	TRBD2	TRBJ2-1	TRBV28	TGTGCCAGCAGTAGGGACAAACGGGGGGGCGGTGAGCAGTTCTTC	CASSRDKRGGGEQFF
NA	TRBD1	TRBJ1-2	TRBV11-2	TGTGCCAGCAGCCGCGGCAGGGGGATTAACTATGGCTACACCTTC	CASSRGRGINYGYTF
NA	TRBD1	TRBJ1-2	TRBV5-6	TGTGCCAGCAGCTTGTCAACAGGGGATGGCTACACCTTC	CASSLSTGDGYTF
NA	TRBD2	TRBJ2-1	TRBV9	TGTGCCAGCAGCGTGGCTAGCGGGTCCAGCTCCTACAATGAGCAGTTCTTC	CASSVASGSSSYNEQFF
NA	NA	TRBJ2-6	TRBV19	TGTGCCAGCTGCACTAACTCTGGGGCCAACGTCCTGACTTTC	CASCTNSGANVLTF
NA	TRBD1	TRBJ2-1	TRBV7-2	TGTGCCAGCAAACAGGGGGTCTCCTACAATGAGCAGTTCTTC	CASKQGVSYNEQFF
NA	TRBD1	TRBJ2-7	TRBV28	TGTGCCAGCATCAAGGGACAGCCCAGAGTCCCCTACGAGCAGTACTTC	CASIKGQPRVPYEQYF
NA	TRBD1	TRBJ2-1	TRBV15	TGTGCCACCAGCTCAGGACAGGTAGCGACCCACAATGAGCAGTTCTTC	CATSSGQVATHNEQFF
few	TRBD1	TRBJ1-5	TRBV28	TGTGCCAGCAGTGACCCGGGACAGACTTATAGCAATCAGCCCCAGCATTTT	CASSDPGQTYSNQPQHF
NA	TRBD2	TRBJ2-3	TRBV5-4	TGTGCCAGCAGCTTGGCTAGCGGGAGGGCCTTGGATACGCAGTATTTT	CASSLASGRALDTQYF
NA	TRBD2	TRBJ2-1	TRBV6-6	TGTGCCAGCAGCCGACTAGCGGGGAGACGAAGTTCTTACAATGAGCAGTTCTTC	CASSRLAGRRSSYNEQFF
NA	NA	TRBJ1-2	TRBV28	TGTGCCAGCAGTTCAGGTGCCCTGTATGGCTACACCTTC	CASSSGALYGYTF
few	TRBD1	TRBJ1-6	TRBV7-3	TGTGCCAGCAGCCGTAACCCGGGACAGGGATATTCACCCCTCCACTTT	CASSRNPGQGYSPLHF
NA	NA	TRBJ1-2	TRBV2	TGTGCCAGCGCCCGAGGGCAGACTAACTATGGCTACACCTTC	CASARGQTNYGYTF
NA	TRBD1	TRBJ1-3	TRBV10-3	TGTGCCATCAACACAGGGGCTAGCTCTGGAAACACCATATATTTT	CAINTGASSGNTIYF
NA	NA	TRBJ2-3	TRBV5-8	TGTGCCAGCAGCCGGACTGGCTTCACAGATACGCAGTATTTT	CASSRTGFTDTQYF
NA	NA	TRBJ2-1	TRBV1	TGCACCAGCAGCCAAGATAAACTGTCTTTCTCCTACAATGAGCAGTTCTTC	CTSSQDKLSFSYNEQFF
NA	TRBD1	TRBJ1-5	TRBV5-1	TGCGCCAGCAGCTTAACAGGGGACAATCAGCCCCAGCATTTT	CASSLTGDNQPQHF
NA	TRBD1	TRBJ2-5	TRBV4-2	TGTGCCAGCAGCCAAAATAGGTACGATGACAGGGGAGAGGAGACCCAGTACTTC	CASSQNRYDDRGEETQYF
NA	NA	TRBJ1-1	TRBV5-1	TGCGCCAGCGCGACCAGTGGCGGGGACACTGAAGCTTTCTTT	CASATSGGDTEAFF
many	TRBD1	TRBJ1-5	TRBV27	TGTGCCAGCGGAGGAACCGGGACAGGGGGCTATAGCAATCAGCCCCAGCATTTT	CASGGTGTGGYSNQPQHF
NA	TRBD1	TRBJ1-2	TRBV11-3	TGTGCCAGCGGCCTCCCGGACAGGGGGGACGGCTACACCTTC	CASGLPDRGDGYTF
NA	NA	TRBJ1-2	TRBV6-5	TGTGCCAGCAGTAGCTCAGGGAATTATGGCTACACCTTC	CASSSSGNYGYTF
NA	TRBD1	TRBJ1-3	TRBV6-5	TGTGCCAGCAGTTACAAGGGGGCTTTTGGAAACACCATATATTTT	CASSYKGAFGNTIYF
NA	TRBD1	TRBJ2-2	TRBV5-4	TGTGCCAGCAGCTTGTCCCGGGACAGGACCGGGGAGCTGTTTTTT	CASSLSRDRTGELFF
NA	NA	TRBJ2-2	TRBV7-2	TGTGCCAGCAGCTCCGGACTTTCCACCGGGGAGCTGTTTTTT	CASSSGLSTGELFF
NA	NA	TRBJ2-5	TRBV12-3/TRBV12-4	TGTGCCAGCAGTTCCCTTGGGGGCCAGACCCAGTACTTC	CASSSLGGQTQYF
NA	TRBD2	TRBJ2-2	TRBV2	TGTGCCAGCACTTCAAGCGGGACCACGAACACCGGGGAGCTGTTTTTT	CASTSSGTTNTGELFF
NA	TRBD1	TRBJ1-2	TRBV18	TGTGCCAGCTCACCAAGGGACAGGGGGAGCTATGGCTACACCTTC	CASSPRDRGSYGYTF
NA	TRBD2	TRBJ2-3	TRBV5-1	TGCGCCAGCAGCTTCGGGACTAGCGGGAGGGCGACCACAGATACGCAGTATTTT	CASSFGTSGRATTDTQYF
NA	TRBD2	TRBJ2-3	TRBV14	TGTGCCAGCAGCCTATGGACTAGCGGGGCGACTAGCACAGATACGCAGTATTTT	CASSLWTSGATSTDTQYF
NA	NA	TRBJ1-2	TRBV9	TGTGCCAGCAGCGTAGAACCGGCTAACTATGGCTACACCTTC	CASSVEPANYGYTF
NA	TRBD1	TRBJ2-1	TRBV11-2	TGTGCCAGCAGCCAAGGTGACAGGGGGCGTCGGAATGAGCAGTTCTTC	CASSQGDRGRRNEQFF
NA	NA	TRBJ2-7	TRBV9	TGTGCCAGCAGCGTAGCTACAGGGTTCGGGTACGAGCAGTACTTC	CASSVATGFGYEQYF
NA	TRBD1	TRBJ2-7	TRBV5-6	TGTGCCAGCAGCTTCCTAACCTCAGGGGGCTACGAGCAGTACTTC	CASSFLTSGGYEQYF
NA	TRBD1	TRBJ1-3	TRBV4-2	TGTGCCAGCAGCCGAGAACCGGGACAGGGGCGTCATTTT	CASSREPGQGRHF
NA	NA	TRBJ1-2	TRBV19	TGTGCCAGTAGTATAAGTCCCTTGACAGTAAGGTATGGCTACACCTTC	CASSISPLTVRYGYTF
NA	NA	TRBJ2-7	TRBV5-1	TGCGCCAGCAGCTTGGCACAGGCCGGCTACGAGCAGTACTTC	CASSLAQAGYEQYF
NA	TRBD1	TRBJ2-3	TRBV19	TGTGCCAGTAGTATTGGCCCACAGGGGGGCAGGGATACGCAGTATTTT	CASSIGPQGGRDTQYF
NA	NA	TRBJ1-2	TRBV28	TGTGCCAGCACTCGCCTCAAGGGGAGGCATGGCTACACCTTC	CASTRLKGRHGYTF
NA	TRBD1	TRBJ2-7	TRBV7-2	TGTGCCAGCCGAATGGGACAGAGCTCCTACGAGCAGTACTTC	CASRMGQSSYEQYF
NA	NA	TRBJ2-1	TRBV5-1	TGCGCCAGCAGCGGTGGCTTCTACAATGAGCAGTTCTTC	CASSGGFYNEQFF